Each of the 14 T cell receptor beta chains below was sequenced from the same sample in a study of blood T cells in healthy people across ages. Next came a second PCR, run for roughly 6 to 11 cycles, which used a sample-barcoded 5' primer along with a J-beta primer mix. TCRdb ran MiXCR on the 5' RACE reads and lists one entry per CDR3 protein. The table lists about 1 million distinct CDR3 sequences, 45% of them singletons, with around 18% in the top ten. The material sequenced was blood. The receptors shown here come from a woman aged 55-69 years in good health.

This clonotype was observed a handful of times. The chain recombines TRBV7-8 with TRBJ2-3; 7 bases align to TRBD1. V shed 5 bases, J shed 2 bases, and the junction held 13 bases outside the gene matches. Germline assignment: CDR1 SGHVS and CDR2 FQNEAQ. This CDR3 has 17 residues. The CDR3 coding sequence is TGTGCCAGCAGCGGAGGAGGAAACAGGGGAAACACAGATACGCAGTATTTT. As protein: CASSGGGNRGNTDTQYF.

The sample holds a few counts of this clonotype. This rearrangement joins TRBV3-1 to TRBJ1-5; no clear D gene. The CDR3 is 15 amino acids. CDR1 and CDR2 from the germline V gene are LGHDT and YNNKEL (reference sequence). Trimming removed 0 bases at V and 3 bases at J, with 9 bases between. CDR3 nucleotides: TGTGCCAGCAGCCAAGATCCGGCAGTCAATCAGCCCCAGCATTTT. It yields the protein CASSQDPAVNQPQHF. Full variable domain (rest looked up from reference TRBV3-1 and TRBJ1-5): DTAVSQTPKYLVTQMGNDKSIKCEQNLGHDTMYWYKQDSKKFLKIMFSYNNKELIINETVPNRFSPKSPDKAHLNLHINSLELGDSAVYFCASSQDPAVNQPQHFGDGTRLSIL.

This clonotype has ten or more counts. The CDR3 bases are TGCGCCAGCAGGTCGGGGGGGATATACGAGCAGTACTTC. Translation gives CASRSGGIYEQYF. The chain couples TRBV10-2 to TRBJ2-7, with 8 positions matching TRBD2. CDR1 WSHSY and CDR2 SAAADI come from the germline V gene. The V and J ends lost 6 bases and 4 bases, in that order; junction bases with no gene match: 5. CDR3 length equals 13 residues.

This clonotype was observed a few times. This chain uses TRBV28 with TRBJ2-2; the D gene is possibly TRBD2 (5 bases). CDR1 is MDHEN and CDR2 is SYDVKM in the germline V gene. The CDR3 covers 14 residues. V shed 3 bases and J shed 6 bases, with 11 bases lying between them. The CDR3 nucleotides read TGTGCCAGCAGTTTGGCCGACGGGGCCGGGGAGCTGTTTTTT. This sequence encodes CASSLADGAGELFF.

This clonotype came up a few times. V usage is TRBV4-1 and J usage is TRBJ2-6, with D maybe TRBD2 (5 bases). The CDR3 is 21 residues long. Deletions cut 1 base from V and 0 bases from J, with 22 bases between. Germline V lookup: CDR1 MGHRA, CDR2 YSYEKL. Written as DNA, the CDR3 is TGCGCCAGCAGCCAAGGTTTTGCGGGCAGGCCACGCAGCTCTGGGGCCAACGTCCTGACTTTC. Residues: CASSQGFAGRPRSSGANVLTF.

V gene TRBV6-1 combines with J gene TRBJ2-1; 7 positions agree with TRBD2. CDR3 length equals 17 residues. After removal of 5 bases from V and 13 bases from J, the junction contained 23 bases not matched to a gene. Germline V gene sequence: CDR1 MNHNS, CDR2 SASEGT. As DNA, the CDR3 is TGTGCCAGCAGTCCTAGCGGTACGGGGACTGCAATCGAGACCCAGTTCTTC. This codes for CASSPSGTGTAIETQFF.

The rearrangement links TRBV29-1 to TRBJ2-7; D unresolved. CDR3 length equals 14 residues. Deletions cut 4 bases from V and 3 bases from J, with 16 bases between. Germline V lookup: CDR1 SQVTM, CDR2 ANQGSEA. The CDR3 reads CSVVATGSSYEQYF. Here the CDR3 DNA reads TGCAGCGTTGTGGCAACTGGGTCCAGCTACGAGCAGTACTTC.

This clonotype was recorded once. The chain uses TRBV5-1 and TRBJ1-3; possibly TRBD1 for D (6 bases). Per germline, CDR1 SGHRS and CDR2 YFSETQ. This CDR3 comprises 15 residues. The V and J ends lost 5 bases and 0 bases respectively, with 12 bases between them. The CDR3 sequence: CASRPDRTSGNTIYF. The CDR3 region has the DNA TGCGCCAGCAGACCGGACAGAACCTCTGGAAACACCATATATTTT.

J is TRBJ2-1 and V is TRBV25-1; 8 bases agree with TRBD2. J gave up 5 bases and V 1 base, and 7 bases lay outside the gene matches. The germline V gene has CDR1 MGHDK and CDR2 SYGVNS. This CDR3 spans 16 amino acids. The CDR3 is CASSESPGLEDNEQFF. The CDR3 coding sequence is TGTGCCAGCAGTGAATCTCCGGGACTAGAAGACAATGAGCAGTTCTTC.

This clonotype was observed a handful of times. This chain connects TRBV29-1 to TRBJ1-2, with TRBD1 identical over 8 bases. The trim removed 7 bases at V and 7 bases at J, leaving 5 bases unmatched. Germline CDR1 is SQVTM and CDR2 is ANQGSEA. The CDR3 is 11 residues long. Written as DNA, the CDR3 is TGCAGCGCCACAGACAGGGGTGGCTACACCTTC. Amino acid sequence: CSATDRGGYTF.

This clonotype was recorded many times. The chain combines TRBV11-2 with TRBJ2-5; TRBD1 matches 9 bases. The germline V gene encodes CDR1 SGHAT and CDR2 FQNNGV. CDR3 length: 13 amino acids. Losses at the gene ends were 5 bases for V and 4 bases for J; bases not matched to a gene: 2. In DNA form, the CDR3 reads TGTGCCAGCAGCCTACAGGGGGCAGAGACCCAGTACTTC. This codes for CASSLQGAETQYF.

The CDR3 loop reads CASSLRGRATQYF. The CDR3 nucleotides are TGCGCCAGCAGCTTGAGGGGTCGGGCGACCCAGTACTTC. V is TRBV5-1 and J is TRBJ2-5; TRBD1 might be the D (5 bases). Germline loops: CDR1 SGHRS, CDR2 YFSETQ. The CDR3 runs 13 residues. The V end lost 1 base, the J end lost 7 bases, and 11 bases lay between the germline ends.

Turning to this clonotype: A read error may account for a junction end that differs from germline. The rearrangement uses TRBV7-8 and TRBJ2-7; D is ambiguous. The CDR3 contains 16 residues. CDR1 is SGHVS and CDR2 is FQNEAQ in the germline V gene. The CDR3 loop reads CAGSLDPSTSVGEQYF. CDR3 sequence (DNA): TGTGCCGGCAGCTTAGACCCCTCTACGTCCGTCGGGGAGCAGTACTTC.

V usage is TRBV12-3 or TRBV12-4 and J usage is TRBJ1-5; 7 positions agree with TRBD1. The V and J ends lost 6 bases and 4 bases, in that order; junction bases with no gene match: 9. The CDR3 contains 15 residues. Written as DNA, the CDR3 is TGTGCCAGCAGGGGAGACAGGGTCACGAATCAGCCCCAGCATTTT. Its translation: CASRGDRVTNQPQHF.